This TCR beta chain was documented in a study of breast tumors, draining lymph nodes, adjacent tissues (dated by TCRdb to 2016 to 2018). As for the study more broadly: Breast cancer patients provided tumor, adjacent nontumor tissue and axillary lymph nodes, and the study compared the TCR beta repertoires across these three sources. In human breast cancer, the study set out to evaluate how tumor, surrounding tissue and draining lymph node repertoires relate to one another and whether T cells may move between these sites. Points the paper makes about the study in general: Tumor and nontumor tissue repertoires were found to be significantly more similar in luminal-like than in basal-like breast cancer. The conclusion that tumor T cells originate in lymph nodes was framed as consistent with a hypothesis rather than directly demonstrated. T-cell repertoire diversity in tumors was found to be lower than in lymph nodes but higher than in nontumor tissue, and preferential V and J gene usage was observed. The data were considered consistent with the idea that most tumor T cells come from the lymph node and then expand in tumor tissue.

Reads for this sample came from an Illumina HiSeq 2000. TCR beta chain libraries were generated through multiplex PCR amplification. The amplified TCR beta chain products were analyzed by high-throughput sequencing. TCRdb trimmed public reads at Q25 via fastp, called clones via MiXCR and kept in-frame beta chains. Rows matching on CDR3 protein sequence are summarized as one entry with the most common DNA and genes. The sample table records 250,000 or so distinct CDR3 sequences; 30% to 35% of these occur just once. The ten most abundant clones make up over 0.95% of the sample. Lymph node samples came from the axillary draining lymph nodes of breast cancer patients. The CDR3 numbers 15 residues from cysteine through phenylalanine. Of the read, only the CDR3 DNA is kept; its 45 bases are in frame from base 1. As encoded in the germline V gene (reference sequence), CDR1 is MNHNY while CDR2 is SVGAGI. The junction carries 19 bases between V and J, which are trimmed by 6 bases and 7 bases respectively.

This clonotype was recorded at least ten times. Its antigen is unknown. Per-nucleotide qualities are absent, and no much larger clonotype sits a single base away. This TCR came from a female donor with breast cancer. Some clones in this sample may be carry-over from other donors' samples. This sequence uses TRBV6-6 and TRBJ1-5; a weak D assignment points to TRBD1 (5 bases agree). Specimen: axillary lymph node tissue. CDR3 loop: CASSDSLTILQPQHF. The nucleotide sequence reads TGTGCCAGCAGCGACAGTCTCACAATCTTACAGCCCCAGCATTTT.